The 2 T cell receptor beta chains below come from one sample, sequenced in a study of beta chain features in type 1 diabetes. The whole isolated RNA underwent reverse transcription, so sequencing captured expressed TCRB transcripts. Assay used: immunoSEQ multiplex PCR; TCRdb lists only in-frame clones, some missing. The sample records roughly 290,000 clones, 15% being singletons. These receptors lack a known antigen. Study findings and constraints: In every one of the four CD4+ subsets, TCRB CDR3s were moderately but significantly shorter in Type 1 diabetes patients.

The specimen was naive CD4+ T cells from blood. These receptors all come from a young man with type 1 diabetes.

This clone turned up a few times. This chain connects TRBV25-1 to TRBJ2-3, with 7 bases aligning to TRBD2. V dropped 5 bases and J dropped 6; count of bases not matched to a gene: 2. Germline V lookup: CDR1 MGHDK, CDR2 SYGVNS. The CDR3 covers 12 residues. CDR3 coding DNA: TGTGCCAGCAGTCCTAGCGGTGATACGCAGTATTTT. Its translation is CASSPSGDTQYF.

Only a few counts were recorded for this clone. The chain is built from TRBV30 and TRBJ2-5, with unresolved D. Germline loops: CDR1 GTSNPN, CDR2 SVGIG (reference sequence). This CDR3 spans 11 amino acids. V lost 4 bases to trimming and J lost 2 bases, with 5 bases between them. The CDR3 region has the DNA TGTGCCTGGAAGACTCAAGAGACCCAGTACTTC. It translates to CAWKTQETQYF.